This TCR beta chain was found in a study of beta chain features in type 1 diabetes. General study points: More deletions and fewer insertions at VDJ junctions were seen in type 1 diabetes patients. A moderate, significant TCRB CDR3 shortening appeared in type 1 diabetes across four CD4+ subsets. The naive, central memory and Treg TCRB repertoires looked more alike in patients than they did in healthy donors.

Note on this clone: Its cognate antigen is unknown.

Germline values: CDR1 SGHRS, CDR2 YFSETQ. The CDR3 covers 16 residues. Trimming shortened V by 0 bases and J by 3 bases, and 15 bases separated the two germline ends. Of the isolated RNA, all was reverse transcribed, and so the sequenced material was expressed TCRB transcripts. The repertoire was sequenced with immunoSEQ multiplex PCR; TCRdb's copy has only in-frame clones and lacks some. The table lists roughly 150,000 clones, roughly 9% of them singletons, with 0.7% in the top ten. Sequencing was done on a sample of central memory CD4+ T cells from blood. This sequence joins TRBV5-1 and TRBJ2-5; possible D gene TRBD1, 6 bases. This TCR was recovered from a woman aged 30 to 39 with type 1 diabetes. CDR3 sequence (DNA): TGCGCCAGCAGCTTGGGACCACAGGGTTTAGAAGAGACCCAGTACTTC. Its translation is CASSLGPQGLEETQYF.